Following are 5 T cell receptor beta chains from one sample sequenced in a study of blood T cell repertoires in COVID-19. TCRdb's copy holds only in-frame clones and misses some; the assay was immunoSEQ multiplex PCR. The sample includes tens of thousands of clones, approximately 80% of them seen just once. What was sequenced was peripheral blood. These receptors were collected from a human donor in a cohort sampled during active COVID-19.

V and J are TRBV27 and TRBJ2-7; 7 positions match TRBD2. The trim removed 2 bases at V and 2 bases at J, leaving 6 bases unmatched. Looked up from germline, CDR1 is MNHEY and CDR2 is SMNVEV (reference sequence). CDR3 length: 15 residues. In DNA form, the CDR3 reads TGTGCCAGCAGTTTACTCCGGGAGGCAGCCTACGAGCAGTACTTC. Protein product: CASSLLREAAYEQYF.

This chain joins TRBV6-5 and TRBJ1-1, with D possibly matching TRBD1 (6 bases). CDR1 is MNHEY and CDR2 is SVGAGI in the germline V gene. This CDR3 is 15 amino acids long. V lost 6 bases and J lost 3, with 17 bases in between. The CDR3 DNA reads TGTGCCAGCAGGGACCCGGCAGGGGTAGACACTGAAGCTTTCTTT. Translated, it gives CASRDPAGVDTEAFF.

The chain has TRBV7-2 and TRBJ2-5; TRBD2 matches at 12 bases. The junction had 19 bases not matched to a gene; V was cut back by 6 bases and J by 5 bases. CDR1 SGHTA and CDR2 FQGNSA come from the germline V gene. This CDR3 has 19 amino acids. CDR3 DNA: TGTGCCAGCAGACCCTGGACTAGCGGGATAAAGGAACTTCTGGAGACCCAGTACTTC. Translated: CASRPWTSGIKELLETQYF.

The genes are TRBV3-1 (or the pseudogene TRBV3-2) and TRBJ2-1; 11 bases are shared with TRBD2. Looked up from germline, CDR1 is LGHDT and CDR2 is YNNKEL (reference sequence). V lost 2 bases and J lost 7; bases outside the gene matches: 7. This CDR3 has 16 residues. CDR3 coding DNA: TGTGCCAGCAGCCAAACGGGACTAGCGGCCACTAATGAGCAGTTCTTC. The encoded protein is CASSQTGLAATNEQFF.

The rearrangement uses TRBV4-1 and TRBJ2-7, with 10 bases that match TRBD2. Germline V gene data show CDR1 as MGHRA and CDR2 as YSYEKL. V dropped 1 base and J dropped 2; count of bases not matched to a gene: 5. The CDR3 extends over 16 amino acids. As DNA, the CDR3 is TGCGCCAGCAGCCAAGTTTACCTAGCGGGGGCCTACGAGCAGTACTTC. Its protein is CASSQVYLAGAYEQYF.